This T cell receptor beta chain was sequenced during a study of metastatic and nonmetastatic thyroid tumors. At the level of the study: Comparative analysis of repertoires was undertaken across blood and tumor or nodule tissue obtained from malignant and benign thyroid patients. General observations from the study: In both blood and tumor samples, TCR beta diversity was reported significantly higher for malignant than benign nodules.

This clone has ten or more counts. Antigen: not known. Original analysis: The study took CDR3 differences across clinicopathological groups and made a distant-metastasis classifier for papillary thyroid cancer from them. TCRdb re-called clones from the PCR reads using MiXCR. In this record, the V and J calls reflect TCRdb's handling and not the investigators' own analysis. The sample contains roughly 30,000 clones, 18% of which appear only once. V shed 4 bases and J 6 bases; nucleotides not matched to a gene: 5. CDR1 and CDR2 (germline): ENHRY, SYGVKD. CDR3 length: 14 residues. Until they underwent thyroid surgery, no patient had received any treatment.

The genes are TRBV10-3 and TRBJ1-5, with 8 bases identical to TRBD1. The sequencing input was blood. This TCR was recovered from a female donor with papillary thyroid cancer or a benign thyroid nodule (not recorded which). Some clones in this sample may be carry-over from other donors' samples. CDR3 in amino acids: CAISAQGDGQPQHF. As DNA, the CDR3 is TGTGCCATCAGTGCACAGGGGGACGGTCAGCCCCAGCATTTT.